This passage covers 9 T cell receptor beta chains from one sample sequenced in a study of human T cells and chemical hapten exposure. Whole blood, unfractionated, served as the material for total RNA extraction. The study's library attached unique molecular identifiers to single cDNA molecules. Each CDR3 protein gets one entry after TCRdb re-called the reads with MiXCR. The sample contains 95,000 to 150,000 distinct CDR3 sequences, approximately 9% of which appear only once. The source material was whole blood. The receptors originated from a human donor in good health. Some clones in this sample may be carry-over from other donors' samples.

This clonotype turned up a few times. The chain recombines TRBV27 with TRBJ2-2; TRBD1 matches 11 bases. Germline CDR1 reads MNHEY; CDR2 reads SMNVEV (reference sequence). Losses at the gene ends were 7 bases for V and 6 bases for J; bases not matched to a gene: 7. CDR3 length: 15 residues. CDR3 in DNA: TGTGCCAGCAACCCCCGGGACAGGGGGTCCGGGGAGCTGTTTTTT. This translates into CASNPRDRGSGELFF.

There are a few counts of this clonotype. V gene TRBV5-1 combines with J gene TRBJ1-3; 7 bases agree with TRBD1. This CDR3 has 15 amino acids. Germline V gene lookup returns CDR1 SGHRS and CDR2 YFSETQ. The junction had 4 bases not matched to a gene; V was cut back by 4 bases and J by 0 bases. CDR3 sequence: CASSVDRLSGNTIYF. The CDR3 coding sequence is TGCGCCAGCAGCGTGGACAGGCTCTCTGGAAACACCATATATTTT.

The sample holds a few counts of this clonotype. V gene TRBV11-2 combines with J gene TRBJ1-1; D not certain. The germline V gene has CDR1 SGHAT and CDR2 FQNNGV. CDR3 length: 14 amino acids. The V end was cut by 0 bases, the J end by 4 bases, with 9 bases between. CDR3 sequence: CASSLDWAATEAFF. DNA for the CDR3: TGTGCCAGCAGCTTAGATTGGGCAGCCACTGAAGCTTTCTTT. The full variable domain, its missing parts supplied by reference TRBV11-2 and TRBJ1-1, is EAGVAQSPRYKIIEKRQSVAFWCNPISGHATLYWYQQILGQGPKLLIQFQNNGVVDDSQLPKDRFSAERLKGVDSTLKIQPAKLEDSAVYLCASSLDWAATEAFFGQGTRLTVV.

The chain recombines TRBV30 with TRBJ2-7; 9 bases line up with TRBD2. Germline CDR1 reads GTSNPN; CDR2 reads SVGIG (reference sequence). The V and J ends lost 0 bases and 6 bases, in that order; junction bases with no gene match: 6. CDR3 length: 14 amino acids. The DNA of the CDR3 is TGTGCCTGGAGTGTACGCGGGAGGGCCCCCGAGCAGTACTTC. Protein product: CAWSVRGRAPEQYF.

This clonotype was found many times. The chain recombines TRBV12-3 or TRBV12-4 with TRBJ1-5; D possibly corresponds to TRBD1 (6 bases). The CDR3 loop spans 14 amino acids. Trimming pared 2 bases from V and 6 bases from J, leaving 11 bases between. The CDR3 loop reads CASSLRDTAQPQHF. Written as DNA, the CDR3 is TGTGCCAGCAGTTTACGGGACACGGCTCAGCCCCAGCATTTT.

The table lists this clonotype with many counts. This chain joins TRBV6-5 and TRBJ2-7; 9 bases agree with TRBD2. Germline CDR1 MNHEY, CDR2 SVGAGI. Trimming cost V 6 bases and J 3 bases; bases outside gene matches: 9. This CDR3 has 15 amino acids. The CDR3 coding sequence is TGTGCCAGCAGGCCCGGGACTAGCAGCTTCTACGAGCAGTACTTC. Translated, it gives CASRPGTSSFYEQYF.

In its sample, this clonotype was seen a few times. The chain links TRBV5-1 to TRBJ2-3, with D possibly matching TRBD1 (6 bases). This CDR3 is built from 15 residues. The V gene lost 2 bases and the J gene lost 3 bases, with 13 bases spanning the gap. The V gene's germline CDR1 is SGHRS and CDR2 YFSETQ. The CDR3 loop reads CASSLTGIGTDTQYF. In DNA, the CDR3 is TGCGCCAGCAGCTTAACAGGGATCGGTACAGATACGCAGTATTTT.

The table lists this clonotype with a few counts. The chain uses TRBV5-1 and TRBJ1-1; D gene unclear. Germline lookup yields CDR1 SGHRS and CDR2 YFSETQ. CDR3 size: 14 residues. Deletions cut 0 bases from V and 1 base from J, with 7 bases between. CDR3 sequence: CASSLVLGNTEAFF. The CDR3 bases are TGCGCCAGCAGCTTGGTCTTAGGGAACACTGAAGCTTTCTTT.

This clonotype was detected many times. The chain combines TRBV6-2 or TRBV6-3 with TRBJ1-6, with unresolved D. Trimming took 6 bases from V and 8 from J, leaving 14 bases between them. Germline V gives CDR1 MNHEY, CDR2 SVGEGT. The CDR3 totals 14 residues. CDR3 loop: CASSQISGYSPLHF. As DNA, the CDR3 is TGTGCCAGCAGCCAAATCTCAGGCTATTCACCCCTCCACTTT.